Presented here are 17 T cell receptor beta chains from one specimen sequenced in a study of shared clonotypes between healthy human individuals. Here immunoSEQ multiplex PCR was the method, and the copy in TCRdb shows in-frame clones only, minus some. The sample contains some 2,500,000 clones, under 95% of which appear only once. Sequencing was carried out using naive CD4+ T cells from PBMCs. The subset denotes: CD45RA+ positively selected. These receptors were taken from a man aged 18 to 29 in good health. Some clones in this sample may be carry-over from other donors' samples.

The chain recombines TRBV5-1 with TRBJ2-1, with TRBD2 matching 8 bases. The V and J ends lost 0 bases and 9 bases, in that order; junction bases with no gene match: 11. Germline values: CDR1 SGHRS, CDR2 YFSETQ. This CDR3 is built from 16 residues. The CDR3 sequence: CASSLEGSGGPGEQFF. The CDR3 DNA sequence: TGCGCCAGCAGCTTGGAGGGCTCGGGAGGGCCCGGTGAGCAGTTCTTC.

This rearrangement joins TRBV5-1 to TRBJ1-1; D possibly corresponds to TRBD1 (5 bases). This CDR3 spans 14 amino acids. V was trimmed by 2 bases and J by 6 bases, leaving 14 bases between them. Per germline, CDR1 SGHRS and CDR2 YFSETQ. Written as DNA, the CDR3 is TGCGCCAGCAGCTTCCTACAAGGAGGGGCTGAAGCTTTCTTT. This codes for CASSFLQGGAEAFF.

This clone showed up just once. The CDR3 DNA reads TGTGCCAGCAGCTCGCGCCCCGGGACCCCCTACGAGCAGTACTTC. It specifies CASSSRPGTPYEQYF. This chain links TRBV7-8 with TRBJ2-7, with D perhaps given as TRBD1 or TRBD2 (5 bases each). Germline lookup yields CDR1 SGHVS and CDR2 FQNEAQ. Trimming stripped 4 bases from V and 2 bases from J, with 15 bases between. CDR3 size: 15 residues. Supplemented by reference TRBV7-8 and TRBJ2-7, the full variable domain reads GAGVSQSPRYKVAKRGQDVALRCDPISGHVSLFWYQQALGQGPEFLTYFQNEAQLDKSGLPSDRFFAERPEGSVSTLKIQRTQQEDSAVYLCASSSRPGTPYEQYFGPGTRLTVT.

The CDR3 DNA reads as TGCGCCAGCAGCCAAGGATTAGGGAACTATGGCTACACCTTC. Translating it yields CASSQGLGNYGYTF. The chain combines TRBV4-3 with TRBJ1-2; D call uncertain. CDR1 LGHNA and CDR2 YSLEER come from the germline V gene. Trimming removed 1 base at V and 2 bases at J, with 8 bases between. The CDR3 contains 14 residues.

The chain is built from TRBV28 and TRBJ2-2; 12 nucleotides line up with TRBD2. This CDR3 is 17 amino acids long. Germline loops: CDR1 MDHEN, CDR2 SYDVKM. V was pared by 4 bases and J by 5 bases, with 8 bases of the junction left unmatched. CDR3 amino acids: CASSSYSGTSGTGELFF. Here the CDR3 DNA reads TGTGCCAGCAGTTCTTATTCAGGGACTAGCGGGACCGGGGAGCTGTTTTTT.

The chain combines TRBV19 with TRBJ2-1, with TRBD2 identical over 13 bases. CDR3 length equals 15 residues. V shed 5 bases and J 8 bases; nucleotides not matched to a gene: 6. Per the germline V gene, CDR1 is LNHDA and CDR2 is SQIVND (reference sequence). In DNA form, the CDR3 reads TGTGCCAGTAGTCTAGGACTAGCGGGAGTCTATGAGCAGTTCTTC. It codes for CASSLGLAGVYEQFF.

This chain links TRBV7-9 with TRBJ1-3; D gene uncertain. Trimming removed 5 bases at V and 6 bases at J, with 8 bases between. This CDR3 is built from 12 residues. The germline V gene encodes CDR1 SEHNR and CDR2 FQNEAQ (reference sequence). CDR3 nucleotides: TGTGCCAGCAGCACGGATTCAAACACCATATATTTT. This sequence encodes CASSTDSNTIYF.

The chain recombines TRBV27 with TRBJ2-7; D may be TRBD2 (7 bases). This CDR3 has 16 amino acids. V shed 5 bases and J shed 9 bases, with 26 bases lying between them. Germline V CDR1 and CDR2: MNHEY, SMNVEV (reference sequence). The CDR3 region has the DNA TGTGCCAGCAGTCCCTCCGTAGGGGGAGGGCCCCTTGGGCAGTACTTC. Encoded protein: CASSPSVGGGPLGQYF.

The genes are TRBV5-4 and TRBJ2-7, with 9 bases aligning to TRBD1. The junction had 10 bases not matched to a gene; V was cut back by 5 bases and J by 7 bases. Looked up from germline, CDR1 is SGHNT and CDR2 is YYREEE (reference sequence). This CDR3 comprises 14 residues. The CDR3 loop reads CASSLRTGVGEQYF. The CDR3 nucleotides read TGTGCCAGCAGTTTGAGGACAGGGGTCGGGGAGCAGTACTTC. Based on the CDR3 plus reference TRBV5-4 and TRBJ2-7, the full variable domain is ETGVTQSPTHLIKTRGQQVTLRCSSQSGHNTVSWYQQALGQGPQFIFQYYREEENGRGNFPPRFSGLQFPNYSSELNVNALELDDSALYLCASSLRTGVGEQYFGPGTRLTVT.

This chain uses TRBV30 with TRBJ2-3; D possibly corresponds to TRBD1 (6 bases). Germline V CDR1 and CDR2: GTSNPN, SVGIG (reference sequence). Trimming removed 4 bases from V and 5 bases from J, with 13 bases in between. This CDR3 comprises 13 residues. The CDR3 spells CAWNYRVGDTQYF. As DNA, the CDR3 is TGTGCCTGGAATTACAGGGTTGGAGATACGCAGTATTTT.

This clone has just one count. The J gene is TRBJ2-7, the V gene TRBV18, with 7 positions matching TRBD2. This CDR3 region has 16 residues. V shed 1 base, J shed 4 bases, and the junction held 10 bases outside the gene matches. Germline assignment: CDR1 KGHSH and CDR2 LQKENI. CDR3 region: CASSPLSGGSSYEQYF. The CDR3 DNA follows: TGTGCCAGCTCACCACTCTCCGGCGGGAGCTCATACGAGCAGTACTTC.

A note on this clone: Distinct nucleotide sequences in the sample also encode this CDR3. V is TRBV6-1 and J is TRBJ2-7, with D possibly being TRBD2 (5 bases). This CDR3 comprises 13 residues. Between the trimmed V and J ends, which lost 4 bases and 2 bases, there was a span of 9 bases. The germline CDR1 and CDR2 sequences are MNHNS and SASEGT. As DNA, the CDR3 is TGTGCCAGCAGTGCCGGGGTCCCCTACGAGCAGTACTTC. Protein sequence: CASSAGVPYEQYF.

This chain links TRBV11-1 with TRBJ1-1; no firm D call. Germline CDR1 SGHAT, CDR2 FQDESV (reference sequence). Trimming removed 1 base from V and 1 base from J, with 13 bases in between. The CDR3 consists of 16 residues. As DNA, the CDR3 is TGTGCCAGCAGCTTAGACCCTCTGCGGAGGAACACTGAAGCTTTCTTT. It codes for CASSLDPLRRNTEAFF.

The CDR3 DNA sequence: TGCAGTGCTAGAGACGTTGGGCCCCAGCATTTT. This sequence encodes CSARDVGPQHF. The V call is TRBV20-1, the J call TRBJ1-5, with D uncertain. Trimming left V 0 bases short and J 9 bases short, with 6 bases between. This CDR3 has 11 residues. The germline V gene has CDR1 DFQATT and CDR2 SNEGSKA (reference sequence).

The chain couples TRBV5-1 to TRBJ2-3; D remains unclear. The germline V and J ends were trimmed by 4 bases and 0 bases, with 12 bases remaining between them. Germline V lookup: CDR1 SGHRS, CDR2 YFSETQ. This CDR3 comprises 15 residues. CDR3 loop: CASSQVGTSTDTQYF. CDR3 coding DNA: TGCGCCAGCAGCCAGGTCGGAACTAGCACAGATACGCAGTATTTT. Using reference TRBV5-1 and TRBJ2-3 for the parts outside the CDR3, the full variable domain is KAGVTQTPRYLIKTRGQQVTLSCSPISGHRSVSWYQQTPGQGLQFLFEYFSETQRNKGNFPGRFSGRQFSNSRSEMNVSTLELGDSALYLCASSQVGTSTDTQYFGPGTRLTVL.

The V and J genes are TRBV30 and TRBJ2-5; D might be TRBD2 (6 bases). The ends were cut back, 2 bases at V and 3 bases at J, with 16 bases in the middle. This CDR3 region has 15 residues. The germline V gene has CDR1 GTSNPN and CDR2 SVGIG (reference sequence). Here the CDR3 reads CAWSRGEAAEETQYF. CDR3 DNA sequence: TGTGCCTGGAGTCGTGGGGAGGCAGCTGAAGAGACCCAGTACTTC.

This chain links TRBV5-1 with TRBJ1-4; no clear D. V was trimmed by 5 bases and J by 1 base, leaving 9 bases between them. Per germline, CDR1 SGHRS and CDR2 YFSETQ. The CDR3 covers 14 residues. The CDR3 loop reads CASRVGGTNEKLFF. The CDR3 coding sequence is TGCGCCAGCAGGGTGGGTGGAACTAATGAAAAACTGTTTTTT.